This T cell receptor beta chain was obtained from a study of cytomegalovirus exposure and HLA in healthy donors (dated by TCRdb to 2016 to 2017). Turning to the overall study: According to an earlier analysis of 550 to 750 of the donors, roughly 180 million T cells yielded 117 million unique TCR beta sequences and 276 Gb of sequence data. Roughly 290 gigabases of sequencing data and around 90 million unique TCR sequences made up an early release that covered 640 HLA-typed donors. In the later analysis, no new phenotypic data were used to find candidate immune exposures; instead, reliance was placed on TCR beta sequences and their occurrence across donors. All discovery cohort repertoires had been generated using a single sequencing platform. The number of donors typed differed by locus, with roughly 629-640 for A, B, C, DRB1 and DQB1, 522 for DQA1, about 610 for DPA1, and approximately 470 for DPB1. Several DR-DQ haplotypes were handled as single units for association and clustering because linkage in the cohort was strong. The study used immunosequencing to profile the T cell repertoires of more than 650 subjects and linked those repertoires to cytomegalovirus serostatus. The study combined high-throughput TCR immunosequencing, statistical association of individual TCRs with disease status, and machine learning to predict cytomegalovirus infection status. Besides the first cohort of hundreds of subjects, a separate validation cohort made up of about 120 different subjects was used. The study was designed to test whether signatures of past pathogen exposure could be identified by cataloging public T cell receptors. Donor age, sex, ethnicity and CMV serostatus were collected together with the repertoire data. The genetic ancestry cluster associated with self-reported Caucasian donors included 70% to 85% of the roughly 380 genotyped donors. A later analysis re-analyzed previously published TCR beta repertoires from about 600 donors and added high-resolution HLA genotyping to study TCR occurrence patterns. A later genetic analysis used genome-wide SNP genotypes for about three fifths of the 666 donors, treating that subset as a discovery cohort. On average, around 200,000 unique TCR beta nucleotide sequences were sequenced per donor among a few hundred genotyped donors of the cohort, with 15% to 20% of those sequences being non-productive. To decide whether each TCR beta V gene segment behaved as functional or pseudogenic, an earlier analysis of some 600 of the donors relied on high-throughput TCR beta sequencing. Both class I and class II loci were covered by HLA typing, at four-digit resolution.

Beyond this particular receptor, the publication reports: Immune exposure information for the cohort was limited to CMV serostatus. Most CMV-associated TCR beta chains appeared to be HLA-restricted in a later analysis, and the HLA associations seemed to be driven largely by CMV exposure. In this cohort, only TCR beta chains were sequenced, and detectable features were limited by the absence of alpha or paired-chain data. V-gene and J-gene trimming of TCR beta chains was associated with a missense DCLRE1C variant in a later genetic analysis, and the association was replicated in an independent cohort. Strong co-occurrence of HLA alleles, especially DR and DQ, made assigning TCR associations to individual alleles difficult. According to a later genetic analysis, donors in an Asian-associated ancestry cluster had fewer N-insertions in productive TCRs than the roughly 700-donor mean. In both the original and validation cohorts, the classifier was reported to diagnose cytomegalovirus status with high specificity and sensitivity. A total of roughly 160 TCR beta chains were listed by the study as associated with cytomegalovirus. Compared with equally common non-associated chains, HLA-associated TCR beta chains in a later analysis were more clonally expanded and had lower generation probabilities. At a false discovery rate of 0.05, a later analysis linked roughly 17,000 TCR beta sequences to specific HLA alleles. Correlated functional status among segregating V segments might be attributable to linkage disequilibrium, but an unknown experimental factor could not be ruled out. The authors suggested that the approach could potentially be extended to other disease states and immunological phenotypes. In an earlier analysis of about 550 of the donors, most TCR beta V segments were observed in productive rearrangements about 87% or about 30% of the time, broadly matching IMGT annotations. Sequencing depth was assumed to be roughly uniform across donors in the presence/absence analyses, though that assumption may not hold. Three of the identified cytomegalovirus-associated TCR beta chains were confirmed in vitro to be specific for cytomegalovirus antigens. A group of highly shared sequence variants was considered likely to be a technical artifact of the sequencing pipeline. Some IMGT-functional V segments, including TRBV6-2 and TRBV6-3, could not be distinguished by the 87-base-pair reads and were therefore excluded. HLA typing was unavailable for some donors at each locus, so association tests used only the typed subset. About 17 rarely observed V segments, including chromosome 9 orphons, were excluded from the earlier analysis of just under 600 of the donors because counts were too low. In a later analysis, the rate of TCR association differed among HLA loci, with DRB1 alleles having the most associated TCRs and HLA-C alleles having the fewest. Several of the top co-occurrence clusters appeared to be linked to parvovirus B19, influenza, CMV and Epstein-Barr virus, according to a later analysis. While some public TCRs were present in many individuals, most TCR sequences turned up only very rarely across donors. A further reported finding was that TCR beta sequences accurately predicted the HLA-A and HLA-B alleles for most subjects in the first cohort.

The germline V gene sets CDR1 to SGHTA and CDR2 to FQGNSA. Measured from the cysteine to the phenylalanine, the CDR3 is 14 residues long. Only CDR3 DNA is held: 42 bases, read in frame from base 1. Trimmed from V: 7 bases; trimmed from J: 2 bases; junction bases lacking a gene match: 4. As for this clone: It lacks a known antigen. Base qualities are missing; no much larger clone stands one base away.

The library was generated by the immunoSEQ multiplex PCR assay. For the multiplex PCR, a mixture combining 60 forward primers for TCR Vbeta segments and 13 reverse primers for TCR Jbeta segments was used. A multiplex PCR assay on genomic DNA amplified the CDR3 region of rearranged TCR beta genes. The amplified TCR beta libraries were sequenced on the Illumina HiSeq System as 87-base-pair reads. The published analysis was carried out like this. In a later analysis, approximately 74 million unique TCR beta chains were counted across the 666 repertoires, and approximately 11 million of these chains were shared by at least two donors. To remove PCR and sequencing errors, raw reads were error-corrected and collapsed into unique sequences using a nearest-neighbor algorithm that merged closely related sequences. Alignment of CDR3 sequences to IMGT reference sequences was used to assign V, D and J gene segments. For a sequence to be retained, at least a six-nucleotide match to both a V gene segment and a J gene segment was required. A rearrangement was called productive if the CDR3 had no stop codons and remained in frame with V and J, and every other rearrangement was called non-productive. CDR3 was defined according to IMGT convention as the region running from the second conserved V-encoded cysteine to the conserved J-encoded phenylalanine. The earlier analysis of about 610 of the donors excluded any sequence lacking an unambiguous match to a single V gene segment. In an earlier analysis of a few hundred of the donors, V segments were called functional above 56.7% productive rearrangements and were called segregating when the between-donor standard deviation exceeded 5%. A statistical classification framework was developed to diagnose cytomegalovirus status using the catalog of TCR beta chain sequences. In a later analysis, TCR nucleotide sequences were compared against IMGT/GENE-DB human TR gene sequences so that V and J genes could be assigned. A later analysis assigned CDR3 sequences and most-parsimonious VDJ recombination scenarios with the TCRdist pipeline. In a later analysis, every TCR beta chain was defined by the combination of its CDR3 amino acid sequence and its V-gene family, and reads without a unique V-gene family were dropped. To address suspected cross-contamination and a sequencing artifact, a later analysis removed 550 to 750 highly shared, low-generation-probability nucleotide sequences. A later analysis calculated a clonal expansion index for each public chain from normalized within-repertoire ranks of inferred template counts. In a later analysis, generation probabilities were computed with a VDJ recombination model fitted to out-of-frame rearrangements, and the resulting probabilities were checked against IGoR. In a later analysis, TCR-TCR, TCR-HLA and TCR-CMV co-occurrence was scored with hypergeometric tests, and a repertoire-size bias correction was applied to TCR pairs. To estimate false discovery rates, a later analysis permuted the HLA or CMV assignments 20 times. In a later analysis, co-occurring TCRs were grouped with DBSCAN, and TCRdist sequence similarity was added when clustering was performed within HLA-allele-positive subsets. For co-occurrence clustering, repertoires with fewer than 30,000 or more than 120,000 public chains were excluded, along with four or five repertoires with anomalous nucleotide sharing. TCRdb retrieved this table from immuneACCESS and kept in-frame rearrangements only. Not all clones are present; in checked studies, unresolved V genes account for under half, and no reason is known for the remainder. That table furnishes V, J and clone size, whereas the DNA furnished D and trimming. The table for this sample lists about 150,000 clones; approximately 80% of them were counted only once. Roughly 2.3% of the sample goes to the ten largest clones.

The cohort comprised some 730 healthy bone marrow donors. At the time of sampling, all cohort members were nominally healthy, though unrecorded immune exposures were likely present. The donor tested CMV seronegative, placing the donor among the approximately 360 seronegative members of the cohort. A peripheral blood sample was provided by each donor, and peripheral blood mononuclear cells were used for TCR beta sequencing. Genomic DNA extraction from the blood cell samples was performed with the Qiagen DNeasy Blood Extraction Kit. The rearranged segments are TRBV7-2 and TRBJ2-3, and TRBD1 aligns with 9 junction nucleotides. The receptor was derived from a male donor in good health and CMV-seronegative. The sequencing input was PBMCs. The sequenced DNA: TGTGCCAGCACCCGGGACAGGGCCACAGATACGCAGTATTTT. The encoded protein is CASTRDRATDTQYF.